Each of the 10 T cell receptor beta chains below was sequenced from the same sample in a study of blood T cell repertoires in COVID-19. The data were produced by immunoSEQ multiplex PCR, yet TCRdb's version contains in-frame clones alone and is incomplete. The sample yields approximately 280,000 clones, roughly 90% seen once. The sample taken for sequencing was peripheral blood. The receptor source for this set is a man aged 35 to 55 with acute or convalescent COVID-19.

The genes are TRBV5-5 and TRBJ2-7; tentative D call: TRBD1 (5 bases). CDR1 SGHKS and CDR2 YYEKEE come from the germline V gene (reference sequence). The CDR3 has 14 amino acids. Trimming stripped 5 bases from V and 1 base from J, with 13 bases between. The CDR3 nucleotides read TGTGCCAGCAGACTAAGGGGAATTTCCTACGAGCAGTACTTC. Its translation: CASRLRGISYEQYF. Full variable domain (missing parts from reference TRBV5-5 and TRBJ2-7): DAGVTQSPTHLIKTRGQQVTLRCSPISGHKSVSWYQQVLGQGPQFIFQYYEKEERGRGNFPDRFSARQFPNYSSELNVNALLLGDSALYLCASRLRGISYEQYFGPGTRLTVT.

CDR3 region: CASSQDEGASGYTF. CDR3 in DNA: TGTGCCAGCAGCCAAGACGAGGGGGCGTCGGGCTACACCTTC. This rearrangement joins TRBV3-1 (or the pseudogene TRBV3-2) to TRBJ1-2; TRBD1 matches at 7 bases. V shed 0 bases, J shed 8 bases, and the junction held 6 bases outside the gene matches. Germline V gene sequence: CDR1 LGHDT, CDR2 YNNKEL (reference sequence). The CDR3 extends over 14 amino acids.

The chain combines TRBV27 with TRBJ1-6, with TRBD1 matching over 9 bases. Germline V gene lookup returns CDR1 MNHEY and CDR2 SMNVEV (reference sequence). J gave up 5 bases and V 3 bases, and 8 bases lay outside the gene matches. The CDR3 is 17 amino acids. CDR3 nucleotide sequence: TGTGCCAGCAGTTTTAGGGGGACAGGGTCCAATAATTCACCCCTCCACTTT. It specifies CASSFRGTGSNNSPLHF.

The chain carries TRBV21-1 and TRBJ1-2; TRBD1 reflects the table's D call only, with no check against the DNA. TRBV21-1 is classified as a pseudogene. The CDR3 is 16 residues long. The CDR3 sequence is CASSKGTGTLNYGYTF. CDR3 in DNA: TGTGCCAGCAGCAAAGGGACAGGGACCCTTAACTATGGCTACACCTTC.

This sequence joins TRBV3-1 (or the pseudogene TRBV3-2) and TRBJ1-2; D uncertain. V lost 1 base and J lost 0, with 6 bases in between. CDR3 length: 14 residues. The germline V gene has CDR1 LGHDT and CDR2 YNNKEL (reference sequence). CDR3 in amino acids: CASSQGGPNYGYTF. Written as DNA, the CDR3 is TGTGCCAGCAGCCAAGGAGGGCCTAACTATGGCTACACCTTC.

This clone was seen once. The chain employs TRBV10-3 and TRBJ2-6; possible D gene TRBD1, 5 bases. Germline V gives CDR1 ENHRY, CDR2 SYGVKD. CDR3 size: 17 residues. V lost 2 bases and J 0 bases, leaving 11 bases between the germline ends. Here the CDR3 reads CAISERGRSSGANVLTF. CDR3 nucleotides: TGTGCCATCAGTGAGAGGGGCAGGAGCTCTGGGGCCAACGTCCTGACTTTC.

This chain links TRBV5-6 with TRBJ2-3; TRBD2 matches 12 bases. Trimming removed 2 bases from V and 1 base from J; junction bases left unmatched: 5. Looked up from germline, CDR1 is SGHDT and CDR2 is YYEEEE. This CDR3 has 17 amino acids. The CDR3: CASSLGLAGGGTDTQYF. Here the CDR3 DNA reads TGTGCCAGCAGCTTAGGTCTAGCGGGGGGGGGCACAGATACGCAGTATTTT. Filled out from reference TRBV5-6 and TRBJ2-3, the complete variable domain reads DAGVTQSPTHLIKTRGQQVTLRCSPKSGHDTVSWYQQALGQGPQFIFQYYEEEERQRGNFPDRFSGHQFPNYSSELNVNALLLGDSALYLCASSLGLAGGGTDTQYFGPGTRLTVL.

Comment on this clone: The same CDR3 is also encoded by other DNA sequences in this sample. The CDR3 sequence is CASSLGGSYGYTF. The CDR3 DNA is TGTGCCAGCAGCCTCGGGGGGAGCTATGGCTACACCTTC. The chain uses TRBV6-5 and TRBJ1-2; D possibly corresponds to TRBD1 (5 bases). The CDR3 covers 13 residues. CDR1 MNHEY and CDR2 SVGAGI come from the germline V gene. Trimming cost V 6 bases and J 4 bases, with 12 bases left between them.

The J gene is TRBJ1-5, the V gene TRBV2; D unclear. V was trimmed by 4 bases and J by 0 bases, leaving 4 bases between them. Germline CDR1 and CDR2: SNHLY and FYNNEI. The length of the CDR3 is 13 residues. The CDR3 sequence: CASSVDSNQPQHF. The CDR3 bases are TGTGCCAGCAGTGTAGATAGCAATCAGCCCCAGCATTTT.

The V and J genes are TRBV28 and TRBJ2-1; D possibly corresponds to TRBD2 (5 bases). Looked up from germline, CDR1 is MDHEN and CDR2 is SYDVKM. Trimming cost V 3 bases and J 8 bases, with 14 bases left between them. This CDR3 is built from 14 residues. The CDR3 DNA is TGTGCCAGCAGTTTGGACTTCGGCGGCTATGAGCAGTTCTTC. Its translation is CASSLDFGGYEQFF.